Presented here are 23 T cell receptor beta chains from one specimen sequenced in a study of cytomegalovirus exposure and HLA in healthy donors. PCR amplification relied on 60 Vbeta primers (plus 13 Jbeta primers). Repertoires were generated with immunoSEQ multiplex PCR, while TCRdb's copy carries only in-frame clones and drops some. There are roughly 180,000 clones in the sample; more than 65% occur only once, and less than 2% lies in the top ten. Sequences were obtained from PBMCs. These receptors all come from a girl aged 5 to 17 in good health and CMV-seropositive.

The J gene is TRBJ2-7, the V gene TRBV27; D might be TRBD1 (6 bases). The CDR3 loop spans 13 amino acids. The germline CDR1 and CDR2 sequences are MNHEY and SMNVEV (reference sequence). Trimming removed 5 bases at V and 2 bases at J, with 10 bases between. CDR3: CASSQTGTYEQYF. In DNA form, the CDR3 reads TGTGCCAGCAGTCAAACAGGGACCTACGAGCAGTACTTC.

V and J are TRBV29-1 and TRBJ2-3; 9 nucleotides line up with TRBD1. Unmatched junction bases numbered 7, after V lost 8 bases and J lost 4 bases. The length of the CDR3 is 13 residues. The germline V gene has CDR1 SQVTM and CDR2 ANQGSEA. CDR3 bases: TGCAGCACCCGACAGGGGGGGTCAGATACGCAGTATTTT. This translates into CSTRQGGSDTQYF.

V usage is TRBV15 and J usage is TRBJ2-7; D is possibly TRBD2 (7 bases). The CDR3 has 16 residues. CDR1 and CDR2 from the germline V gene are LNHNV and YYDKDF (reference sequence). V lost 7 bases and J 2 bases, leaving 21 bases between the germline ends. The CDR3 nucleotides read TGTGCCACCAAACTGGGCGGCCGGGGGGCAACCTACGAGCAGTACTTC. This translates into CATKLGGRGATYEQYF.

In this sample, this clone turned up once. This chain uses TRBV9 with TRBJ1-3; no reliable D call. Deletions cut 3 bases from V and 4 bases from J, with 11 bases between. The germline gives CDR1 SGDLS, CDR2 YYNGEE. The CDR3 covers 14 residues. This chain's CDR3 is CASSAESAGNTIYF. Written as DNA, the CDR3 is TGTGCCAGCAGCGCCGAGTCCGCAGGAAACACCATATATTTT.

The chain couples TRBV18 to TRBJ2-7; D may be TRBD1 (5 bases). The CDR3 extends over 14 amino acids. Trimming removed 3 bases from V and 4 bases from J, with 13 bases in between. Germline V lookup: CDR1 KGHSH, CDR2 LQKENI. The CDR3 loop is CASSPGAGWYEQYF. Here the CDR3 DNA reads TGTGCCAGCTCACCTGGCGCAGGGTGGTACGAGCAGTACTTC.

The chain carries TRBV11-2 and TRBJ1-6; 7 bases agree with TRBD1. CDR3 length: 13 residues. Germline CDR1 reads SGHAT; CDR2 reads FQNNGV. The V and J ends lost 4 bases and 11 bases, in that order; junction bases with no gene match: 5. CDR3 in DNA: TGTGCCAGCAGCTCTGACAGGGCGACACCCCTCCACTTT. This gives the protein CASSSDRATPLHF.

The V call is TRBV4-1, the J call TRBJ2-1; no firm D call. From germline, CDR1 is MGHRA and CDR2 YSYEKL. The CDR3 totals 12 residues. The germline V and J ends were trimmed by 0 bases and 8 bases, with 5 bases remaining between them. The chain's CDR3 is CASSQDSYEQFF. In DNA, the CDR3 is TGCGCCAGCAGCCAAGATTCCTATGAGCAGTTCTTC.

The V gene is TRBV11-3, the J gene TRBJ1-6; 8 nucleotides line up with TRBD1. The CDR3 runs 14 residues. Germline loops: CDR1 SGHNT, CDR2 YENEEA. The V and J ends lost 1 base and 7 bases, in that order; junction bases with no gene match: 0. CDR3 in amino acids: CASSLGTGNSPLHF. The DNA of the CDR3 is TGTGCCAGCAGCTTAGGGACAGGGAATTCACCCCTCCACTTT.

The genes are TRBV4-1 and TRBJ2-7; TRBD1 might be the D (6 bases). CDR1 and CDR2 (germline): MGHRA, YSYEKL. V gave up 0 bases and J gave up 5 bases, with 14 bases separating them. The CDR3 contains 15 residues. CDR3 DNA: TGCGCCAGCAGCCAAGATTTACTTAGGGGGAACGAGCAGTACTTC. Protein product: CASSQDLLRGNEQYF.

The chain links TRBV7-2 to TRBJ1-4; maybe TRBD1 (6 bases). Germline V gene lookup returns CDR1 SGHTA and CDR2 FQGNSA. Trimming shortened V by 1 base and J by 8 bases, and 14 bases separated the two germline ends. This CDR3 contains 15 residues. CDR3 in amino acids: CASSLGGQVGEKLFF. CDR3 nucleotide sequence: TGTGCCAGCAGCTTAGGGGGGCAAGTAGGCGAAAAACTGTTTTTT.

The genes are TRBV6-1 and TRBJ1-2; D is undetermined. Germline V gene data show CDR1 as MNHNS and CDR2 as SASEGT. The CDR3 totals 16 residues. Trimming cost V 1 base and J 0 bases, with 12 bases left between them. For the CDR3, the DNA is TGTGCCAGCAGTGAAGTTATAGGTCAGGCTAACTATGGCTACACCTTC. Protein: CASSEVIGQANYGYTF.

The chain is built from TRBV19 and TRBJ2-1, with 7 bases lining up with TRBD1. Losses at the gene ends were 7 bases for V and 3 bases for J; bases not matched to a gene: 9. The germline V gene encodes CDR1 LNHDA and CDR2 SQIVND (reference sequence). This CDR3 is 15 amino acids long. In nucleotides, the CDR3 is TGTGCCAGTAATAGACAGGGTCTTGTCTACAATGAGCAGTTCTTC. Translation gives CASNRQGLVYNEQFF.

This chain connects TRBV4-3 to TRBJ2-1; TRBD2 aligns across 8 bases. The CDR3 has 17 amino acids. Germline-derived CDR1 and CDR2 are LGHNA and YSLEER. J gave up 3 bases and V 0 bases, and 7 bases lay outside the gene matches. The CDR3 region is CASSQDAGGFGYNEQFF. In nucleotides, the CDR3 is TGCGCCAGCAGCCAAGATGCGGGGGGATTCGGCTACAATGAGCAGTTCTTC.

The chain carries TRBV7-2 and TRBJ2-3, with 8 bases lining up with TRBD2. Trimming removed 7 bases from V and 7 bases from J; junction bases left unmatched: 10. The germline gives CDR1 SGHTA, CDR2 FQGNSA. This CDR3 spans 14 amino acids. The CDR3 coding sequence is TGTGCCAGCACTTACGGGGGGGCCCCAAATACGCAGTATTTT. Its protein product is CASTYGGAPNTQYF. Full variable domain (remainder filled in from reference TRBV7-2 and TRBJ2-3): GAGVSQSPSNKVTEKGKDVELRCDPISGHTALYWYRQSLGQGLEFLIYFQGNSAPDKSGLPSDRFSAERTGGSVSTLTIQRTQQEDSAVYLCASTYGGAPNTQYFGPGTRLTVL.

The V call is TRBV19, the J call TRBJ1-6; 9 bases line up with TRBD1. This CDR3 contains 16 residues. J gave up 6 bases and V 7 bases, and 10 bases lay outside the gene matches. Germline V CDR1 and CDR2: LNHDA, SQIVND (reference sequence). The CDR3 loop reads CASTTLGGQGNSPLHF. In DNA form, the CDR3 reads TGTGCCAGTACCACCCTCGGGGGACAGGGTAATTCACCCCTCCACTTT.

The count of this clone is one. The J gene is TRBJ2-7, the V gene TRBV7-9; 9 bases are shared with TRBD1. The germline V gene has CDR1 SEHNR and CDR2 FQNEAQ (reference sequence). Trimming cost V 2 bases and J 2 bases; bases outside gene matches: 4. The CDR3 covers 15 residues. CDR3 bases: TGTGCCAGCAGCTTAAAAGGGACAGGGCCCTACGAGCAGTACTTC. Translation: CASSLKGTGPYEQYF.

This clone has a handful of counts. V gene TRBV29-1 combines with J gene TRBJ2-2, with 8 bases matching TRBD2. J gave up 7 bases and V 6 bases, and 7 bases lay outside the gene matches. Germline V gives CDR1 SQVTM, CDR2 ANQGSEA. The CDR3 contains 13 residues. The CDR3 reads CSVRGGISGELFF. CDR3 DNA: TGCAGCGTCCGGGGGGGAATTAGCGGGGAGCTGTTTTTT.

V usage is TRBV5-6 and J usage is TRBJ2-4; 8 bases are a match to TRBD2. V lost 0 bases, J lost 8 bases, and 10 bases stayed unmatched. Germline CDR1 SGHDT, CDR2 YYEEEE. The CDR3 loop spans 16 amino acids. In nucleotides, the CDR3 is TGTGCCAGCAGCTTGGGGATCGGGAGGGATGGGGACATTCAGTACTTC. This translates into CASSLGIGRDGDIQYF.

The chain recombines TRBV5-1 with TRBJ2-5; 8 bases are shared with TRBD2. This CDR3 has 15 amino acids. Trimming at V came to 2 bases and at J to 2 bases, leaving 5 bases not matched to a gene. Germline CDR1 and CDR2: SGHRS and YFSETQ. CDR3: CASSLGTGGQETQYF. The CDR3 nucleotides are TGCGCCAGCAGCTTAGGGACGGGGGGGCAAGAGACCCAGTACTTC.

This clone was recorded only once. The chain combines TRBV5-6 with TRBJ1-6; TRBD1 matches at 8 bases. The CDR3 totals 14 residues. V lost 4 bases, J lost 8 bases, and 5 bases stayed unmatched. The V gene's germline CDR1 is SGHDT and CDR2 YYEEEE. This chain's CDR3 is CASSRTGQDSPLHF. The CDR3 DNA reads TGTGCCAGCAGCCGGACAGGGCAGGATTCACCCCTCCACTTT. The complete variable domain, with remaining parts taken from reference TRBV5-6 and TRBJ1-6, reads DAGVTQSPTHLIKTRGQQVTLRCSPKSGHDTVSWYQQALGQGPQFIFQYYEEEERQRGNFPDRFSGHQFPNYSSELNVNALLLGDSALYLCASSRTGQDSPLHFGNGTRLTVT.

This clone has only one observation. The genes are TRBV6-1 and TRBJ1-1; 10 nucleotides agree with TRBD1. The CDR3 contains 14 residues. Trimming at V came to 7 bases and at J to 4 bases, leaving 6 bases not matched to a gene. The germline CDR1 and CDR2 sequences are MNHNS and SASEGT. The CDR3 DNA is TGTGCCAGCACCTCGGACAGGGGGGGCACTGAAGCTTTCTTT. It codes for CASTSDRGGTEAFF.

The chain carries TRBV10-3 and TRBJ2-2; no definite D call. From germline, CDR1 is ENHRY and CDR2 SYGVKD. V lost 2 bases to trimming and J lost 5 bases, with 6 bases between them. The CDR3 extends over 13 amino acids. Here the CDR3 reads CAISEGSTGELFF. The DNA of the CDR3 is TGTGCCATCAGTGAGGGCAGTACCGGGGAGCTGTTTTTT.

The chain links TRBV6-4 to TRBJ2-7, with 9 bases lining up with TRBD1. With 4 bases clipped from V and 4 bases from J, the junction kept 11 bases outside the gene matches. Germline V lookup: CDR1 MRHNA, CDR2 SNTAGT. This CDR3 has 16 amino acids. The CDR3 DNA reads as TGTGCCAGCAGTGGCACGGGACAGGGACTCGAGTACGAGCAGTACTTC. Amino acids: CASSGTGQGLEYEQYF.